One sample yielded the 8 T cell receptor beta chains listed below, sequenced in a study of blood T cell repertoires in COVID-19. Data came from immunoSEQ multiplex PCR; TCRdb stores just in-frame clones and leaves some out. Of more than 200,000 clones detected, 87% appear once; the ten largest clones hold 10% to 11%. Sequenced material: PBMCs or T cells enriched from blood (not recorded which). All receptors come from a man younger than 45 who had recovered from COVID-19.

The chain employs TRBV12-3 or TRBV12-4 and TRBJ1-5; D not resolved. Trimming removed 3 bases from V and 12 bases from J, with 9 bases in between. This CDR3 region has 11 residues. CDR3 bases: TGTGCCAGCAGTTTTTCCGGGTACCAGCATTTT. Its translation is CASSFSGYQHF.

The chain has TRBV20-1 and TRBJ1-1; the D is unclear. This CDR3 spans 12 amino acids. Trimming took 3 bases from V and 7 from J, leaving 12 bases between them. Germline lookup yields CDR1 DFQATT and CDR2 SNEGSKA (reference sequence). The CDR3 protein is CSASWESDEAFF. Written as DNA, the CDR3 is TGCAGTGCTAGTTGGGAGAGCGATGAAGCTTTCTTT.

CDR3 amino acids: CASSPRTGPNTEAFF. The CDR3 DNA reads as TGTGCCAGCAGCCCACGGACAGGACCCAACACTGAAGCTTTCTTT. V usage is TRBV7-2 and J usage is TRBJ1-1; 7 bases match TRBD1. J lost 2 bases, V lost 5 bases, and 8 bases had no gene match. CDR3 length: 15 amino acids. Germline CDR1 is SGHTA and CDR2 is FQGNSA. Looking up the rest from reference TRBV7-2 and TRBJ1-1 gives the full variable domain: GAGVSQSPSNKVTEKGKDVELRCDPISGHTALYWYRQSLGQGLEFLIYFQGNSAPDKSGLPSDRFSAERTGGSVSTLTIQRTQQEDSAVYLCASSPRTGPNTEAFFGQGTRLTVV.

This sequence joins TRBV5-1 and TRBJ2-5, with 12 bases aligning to TRBD2. Germline loops: CDR1 SGHRS, CDR2 YFSETQ. The CDR3 totals 16 residues. The trim removed 2 bases at V and 1 base at J, leaving 3 bases unmatched. The CDR3 DNA reads TGCGCCAGCAGCTTTGGGACTAGCGGGTCCCAAGAGACCCAGTACTTC. Translated, it gives CASSFGTSGSQETQYF.

Details on this clone: The sample contains more than one DNA sequence encoding this CDR3. The V gene is TRBV11-2, the J gene TRBJ2-5; possibly TRBD2 for D (6 bases). Between the trimmed V and J ends, which lost 3 bases and 3 bases, there was a span of 8 bases. From germline, CDR1 is SGHAT and CDR2 FQNNGV. The CDR3 has 13 amino acids. The CDR3 region has the DNA TGTGCCAGCAGCTTTAGCGGAGAAGAGACCCAGTACTTC. This translates into CASSFSGEETQYF.

This clone was recorded only once. The chain employs TRBV28 and TRBJ1-2; unclear D gene. Trimming removed 4 bases at V and 4 bases at J, with 7 bases between. The CDR3 extends over 12 amino acids. Germline values: CDR1 MDHEN, CDR2 SYDVKM. The CDR3 DNA reads as TGTGCCAGCAGTTCGGGTAGCTATGGCTACACCTTC. Encoded protein: CASSSGSYGYTF.

In its sample, this clone was seen a few times. V gene TRBV27 combines with J gene TRBJ2-3; 10 bases align to TRBD2. V shed 7 bases and J 6 bases; nucleotides not matched to a gene: 13. The CDR3 has 16 residues. CDR1 is MNHEY and CDR2 is SMNVEV in the germline V gene (reference sequence). The CDR3 DNA follows: TGTGCCAGCACCGCCCGGCTAGCGGGAGACGGGGATACGCAGTATTTT. It codes for CASTARLAGDGDTQYF.

J is TRBJ2-1 and V is TRBV6-4; weak D call: TRBD2 (6 bases). Germline CDR1 MRHNA, CDR2 SNTAGT. The CDR3 is 14 residues long. Between the trimmed V and J ends, which lost 5 bases and 5 bases, there was a span of 13 bases. CDR3 nucleotide sequence: TGTGCCAGCAGTTCTCTCGGGAGTCACAATGAGCAGTTCTTC. Amino acids: CASSSLGSHNEQFF.